These 32 T cell receptor beta chains came from one sample sequenced in a study of CD8 T cells in Susac syndrome. RNA was extracted with the RNeasy kit, and a quantity of about 0.45 to 1 ug was reverse transcribed using random hexamers. Using its own MiXCR run on the immunoSEQ multiplex PCR reads, TCRdb lists one record per CDR3 protein. The sample shows 180,000 or so distinct CDR3 sequences, about 94% of them seen only once. The sequenced material came from CD4+ T cells from PBMCs. Every receptor here comes from a human donor in good health.

The chain links TRBV12-3 or TRBV12-4 to TRBJ1-2; a weak D match, TRBD1 (5 bases). V dropped 5 bases and J dropped 3 bases, with 16 bases sitting between them. This CDR3 is 15 amino acids long. CDR3 sequence: CASSPGGSADYGYTF. CDR3 DNA: TGTGCCAGCAGTCCGGGGGGTTCAGCAGACTATGGCTACACCTTC.

The gene calls are TRBV7-2 and TRBJ2-7; TRBD2 matches at 12 bases. CDR1 SGHTA and CDR2 FQGNSA come from the germline V gene. This CDR3 comprises 16 residues. The V and J ends lost 4 bases and 5 bases, in that order; junction bases with no gene match: 9. The CDR3 sequence: CASSSSLAGGVHEQYF. CDR3 nucleotides: TGTGCCAGCAGCTCCTCCCTAGCGGGGGGGGTCCACGAGCAGTACTTC.

The chain combines TRBV7-2 with TRBJ2-2, with TRBD1 matching 7 bases. The CDR3 contains 16 residues. Germline V lookup: CDR1 SGHTA, CDR2 FQGNSA. Trimming at V came to 5 bases and at J to 4 bases, leaving 10 bases not matched to a gene. This CDR3 is CASSPWEQGTTGELFF. The CDR3 nucleotides are TGTGCCAGCAGCCCTTGGGAACAGGGGACCACCGGGGAGCTGTTTTTT.

The chain employs TRBV5-6 and TRBJ1-2; D gene uncertain. The CDR3 runs to 16 residues. V shed 4 bases and J shed 0 bases, with 16 bases lying between them. Germline CDR1 reads SGHDT; CDR2 reads YYEEEE. The CDR3 is CASSLPSAGSNYGYTF. CDR3 coding DNA: TGTGCCAGCAGCCTACCATCGGCCGGCTCTAACTATGGCTACACCTTC.

The V and J genes are TRBV5-1 and TRBJ2-1; D ambiguous. CDR3 length equals 15 residues. Trimming cost V 1 base and J 1 base, with 9 bases left between them. Germline V gene lookup returns CDR1 SGHRS and CDR2 YFSETQ. CDR3 DNA sequence: TGCGCCAGCAGCTTGAATTCTCCATCCTACAATGAGCAGTTCTTC. This translates into CASSLNSPSYNEQFF.

This clonotype was seen a single time. This rearrangement joins TRBV5-1 to TRBJ2-7; D tentatively fits TRBD1 or TRBD2 (5 bases each). Trimming removed 3 bases from V and 3 bases from J, with 10 bases in between. Per germline, CDR1 SGHRS and CDR2 YFSETQ. This CDR3 is 13 amino acids long. The chain's CDR3 is CASSWGSDYEQYF. The CDR3 DNA is TGCGCCAGCAGCTGGGGGTCGGACTACGAGCAGTACTTC. Filled out from reference TRBV5-1 and TRBJ2-7, the complete variable domain reads KAGVTQTPRYLIKTRGQQVTLSCSPISGHRSVSWYQQTPGQGLQFLFEYFSETQRNKGNFPGRFSGRQFSNSRSEMNVSTLELGDSALYLCASSWGSDYEQYFGPGTRLTVT.

The V gene is TRBV12-3 or TRBV12-4, the J gene TRBJ1-1; 9 nucleotides match TRBD1. The CDR3 contains 16 residues. V shed 1 base and J 1 base; nucleotides not matched to a gene: 4. DNA of the CDR3: TGTGCCAGCAGTTTAGGGGGGACAGGGCGGAACACTGAAGCTTTCTTT. Its protein product is CASSLGGTGRNTEAFF.

V usage is TRBV4-3 and J usage is TRBJ2-1; 8 bases are shared with TRBD1. V shed 2 bases and J 9 bases; nucleotides not matched to a gene: 12. The CDR3 has 16 amino acids. From germline, CDR1 is LGHNA and CDR2 YSLEER. CDR3 nucleotide sequence: TGCGCCAGCAGCCAACCCCCCGGGACAGGAACGGGTGAGCAGTTCTTC. Protein: CASSQPPGTGTGEQFF.

The gene calls are TRBV4-3 and TRBJ2-1; 10 bases are shared with TRBD2. This CDR3 spans 16 amino acids. CDR1 and CDR2 from the germline V gene are LGHNA and YSLEER. The junction had 4 bases not matched to a gene; V was cut back by 1 base and J by 4 bases. The CDR3 loop is CASSQVLAGEYNEQFF. In DNA form, the CDR3 reads TGCGCCAGCAGCCAAGTTCTAGCGGGGGAATACAATGAGCAGTTCTTC.

The chain links TRBV30 to TRBJ2-7; D is perhaps TRBD1 (5 bases). Germline V CDR1 and CDR2: GTSNPN, SVGIG (reference sequence). Trimming removed 5 bases at V and 2 bases at J, with 7 bases between. The length of the CDR3 is 11 residues. CDR3 residues: CAWGAAYEQYF. Here the CDR3 DNA reads TGTGCCTGGGGGGCCGCCTACGAGCAGTACTTC.

The chain combines TRBV20-1 with TRBJ1-1; D uncertain. The CDR3 runs 14 residues. Trimming removed 0 bases from V and 11 bases from J, with 19 bases in between. Per germline, CDR1 DFQATT and CDR2 SNEGSKA (reference sequence). The CDR3 is CSARDPSGSGRAFF. The CDR3 DNA is TGCAGTGCTAGAGACCCCTCAGGTTCTGGGCGCGCTTTCTTT.

V usage is TRBV20-1 and J usage is TRBJ2-1; D assignment may be TRBD1 or TRBD2 (5 bases each). The CDR3 length is 12 residues. V gave up 6 bases and J gave up 6 bases, with 12 bases separating them. Germline-derived CDR1 and CDR2 are DFQATT and SNEGSKA (reference sequence). The DNA of the CDR3 is TGCAGTGCCACCGGGGCCGGCAATGAGCAGTTCTTC. This encodes CSATGAGNEQFF.

V is TRBV3-1 and J is TRBJ1-6; 8 bases agree with TRBD1. Germline assignment: CDR1 LGHDT and CDR2 YNNKEL (reference sequence). This CDR3 is built from 13 residues. Trimming removed 4 bases from V and 11 bases from J; junction bases left unmatched: 4. The CDR3 DNA follows: TGTGCCAGCAGCCGCTTGACAGGGGCACCCCTCCACTTT. This sequence encodes CASSRLTGAPLHF.

The V gene is TRBV4-2, the J gene TRBJ2-5, with D maybe TRBD1 (6 bases). Germline V gene data show CDR1 as LGHNA and CDR2 as YNFKEQ. The CDR3 is made up of 14 amino acids. Trimming took 0 bases from V and 2 from J, leaving 7 bases between them. The CDR3, as DNA: TGTGCCAGCAGCCAAGATGGACAGCAAGAGACCCAGTACTTC. Protein: CASSQDGQQETQYF.

The V gene is TRBV7-2, the J gene TRBJ1-6, with D possibly being TRBD1 (6 bases). Germline V gene lookup returns CDR1 SGHTA and CDR2 FQGNSA. CDR3 length equals 15 residues. V was shortened by 5 bases and J by 9 bases, with 17 bases between the two germline ends. CDR3 sequence (DNA): TGTGCCAGCAGCCTCACAGGACAGCCTACTTCACCCCTCCACTTT. This translates into CASSLTGQPTSPLHF.

The genes are TRBV9 and TRBJ1-2; maybe TRBD1 (5 bases). V was pared by 3 bases and J by 4 bases, with 19 bases between. CDR3 length equals 16 residues. CDR1 is SGDLS and CDR2 is YYNGEE in the germline V gene. The CDR3 sequence is CASSATGSGPVYGYTF. In DNA, the CDR3 is TGTGCCAGCAGCGCTACGGGCTCGGGACCGGTCTATGGCTACACCTTC.

V and J are TRBV7-6 and TRBJ2-7; possibly TRBD1 or TRBD2 for D (5 bases each). The germline V gene encodes CDR1 SGHVS and CDR2 FNYEAQ. Between the trimmed V and J ends, which lost 2 bases and 6 bases, there was a span of 17 bases. CDR3 length: 15 residues. The CDR3 DNA reads TGTGCCAGCAGCTTAACGGGACGCCCCGATGTCGAGCAGTACTTC. Its protein product is CASSLTGRPDVEQYF.

The CDR3 sequence is CASSSLLAGGLVDTQYF. In DNA form, the CDR3 reads TGCGCCAGCAGCTCGCTACTAGCGGGGGGGCTGGTAGATACGCAGTATTTT. This chain uses TRBV5-1 with TRBJ2-3, with 13 positions matching TRBD2. The trim removed 3 bases at V and 5 bases at J, leaving 9 bases unmatched. Germline CDR1 reads SGHRS; CDR2 reads YFSETQ. The CDR3 is 17 amino acids.

The chain carries TRBV29-1 and TRBJ1-2; D is uncertain. The V end was cut by 4 bases, the J end by 6 bases, with 12 bases between. Germline CDR1 is SQVTM and CDR2 is ANQGSEA. The CDR3 covers 12 residues. The DNA of the CDR3 is TGCAGCGTTGTGGAGGGATTACATGGCTACACCTTC. Protein: CSVVEGLHGYTF.

This clonotype showed up just once. The chain is built from TRBV6-5 and TRBJ2-7, with 9 bases matching TRBD1. Per the germline V gene, CDR1 is MNHEY and CDR2 is SVGAGI. This CDR3 has 13 amino acids. V shed 6 bases and J 3 bases; nucleotides not matched to a gene: 3. CDR3 sequence (DNA): TGTGCCAGCAGAAAGACAGGGGGCTACGAGCAGTACTTC. Translating gives CASRKTGGYEQYF.

As DNA, the CDR3 is TGTGCCAGCAGTTTAAGGCAGCCCCTCCAAGAGACCCAGTACTTC. It translates to CASSLRQPLQETQYF. The chain combines TRBV12-3 or TRBV12-4 with TRBJ2-5; D unclear. There are 15 residues in the CDR3. Deletions cut 2 bases from V and 1 base from J, with 11 bases between.

The genes are TRBV20-1 and TRBJ2-1, with D perhaps matching TRBD1 (6 bases). The CDR3 spans 15 residues. Germline CDR1 DFQATT, CDR2 SNEGSKA (reference sequence). The V and J ends lost 3 bases and 0 bases respectively, with 12 bases between them. CDR3 protein: CSASLDRSSYNEQFF. The CDR3 DNA sequence: TGCAGTGCTAGCCTAGACAGGAGCTCCTACAATGAGCAGTTCTTC.

V and J are TRBV16 and TRBJ2-2; D gene unclear. The CDR3 has 16 residues. V lost 0 bases and J lost 2, with 10 bases in between. Germline V CDR1 and CDR2: KGHSY, FQNENV. CDR3 sequence: CASSQSSAYNTGELFF. The CDR3 nucleotides are TGTGCCAGCAGCCAATCCTCGGCCTATAACACCGGGGAGCTGTTTTTT.

This sequence joins TRBV9 and TRBJ2-3; D is perhaps TRBD2 (6 bases). V shed 0 bases and J shed 0 bases, with 14 bases lying between them. From germline, CDR1 is SGDLS and CDR2 YYNGEE. This CDR3 is 17 amino acids long. The CDR3 DNA is TGTGCCAGCAGCGTAGTGGCCGGGACTGCTAGCACAGATACGCAGTATTTT. It is translated as CASSVVAGTASTDTQYF.

This sequence joins TRBV20-1 and TRBJ1-1; D is ambiguous. The CDR3 loop spans 14 amino acids. V was cut by 0 bases and J by 7 bases, with 15 bases left in between. Germline V gene lookup returns CDR1 DFQATT and CDR2 SNEGSKA (reference sequence). The DNA of the CDR3 is TGCAGTGCTAGAGATCAAAGGGTCTTGAGTGAAGCTTTCTTT. Its protein is CSARDQRVLSEAFF.

This clonotype was recorded only once. This chain links TRBV30 with TRBJ1-1; 7 bases match TRBD1. The trim removed 2 bases at V and 4 bases at J, leaving 4 bases unmatched. Looked up from germline, CDR1 is GTSNPN and CDR2 is SVGIG (reference sequence). The CDR3 runs 13 residues. DNA of the CDR3: TGTGCCTGGAGTTTTCGGACAGGCACTGAAGCTTTCTTT. Residues: CAWSFRTGTEAFF.

V gene TRBV7-2 combines with J gene TRBJ1-2; D not certain. This CDR3 has 12 residues. V lost 3 bases and J lost 5, with 7 bases in between. Germline lookup yields CDR1 SGHTA and CDR2 FQGNSA. The CDR3: CASSFQTYGYTF. As DNA, the CDR3 is TGTGCCAGCAGCTTTCAGACGTATGGCTACACCTTC.

The chain joins TRBV7-3 to TRBJ2-1; no definite D call. The CDR3 totals 14 residues. Trimming left V 1 base short and J 7 bases short, with 11 bases between. Germline CDR1 reads SGHTA; CDR2 reads FQGTGA. The CDR3 region has the DNA TGTGCCAGCAGCTTAAGCAGAAACCAAAATGAGCAGTTCTTC. Its protein product is CASSLSRNQNEQFF. Looking up the rest from reference TRBV7-3 and TRBJ2-1 gives the full variable domain: GAGVSQTPSNKVTEKGKYVELRCDPISGHTALYWYRQSLGQGPEFLIYFQGTGAADDSGLPNDRFFAVRPEGSVSTLKIQRTERGDSAVYLCASSLSRNQNEQFFGPGTRLTVL.

V gene TRBV30 combines with J gene TRBJ2-3, with 7 nucleotides matching TRBD2. The CDR3 has 14 residues. The J segment lost 1 base and the V segment lost 0 bases, leaving 1 base of the junction unmatched. The germline V gene has CDR1 GTSNPN and CDR2 SVGIG (reference sequence). The CDR3 DNA reads as TGTGCCTGGAGTGTGAGCGGGGGCACAGATACGCAGTATTTT. Protein sequence: CAWSVSGGTDTQYF.

V and J are TRBV29-1 and TRBJ2-7; 8 nucleotides line up with TRBD1. The CDR3 spans 12 residues. J gave up 3 bases and V 6 bases, and 4 bases lay outside the gene matches. Germline V gene lookup returns CDR1 SQVTM and CDR2 ANQGSEA. The CDR3 nucleotides read TGCAGCGTGGGGACAGGCCGCTACGAGCAGTACTTC. It specifies CSVGTGRYEQYF.

The CDR3 protein is CASSRQGWEETQYF. The CDR3 DNA is TGTGCCAGCAGCCGACAGGGGTGGGAAGAGACCCAGTACTTC. The gene calls are TRBV3-1 and TRBJ2-5; the match to TRBD1 covers 8 bases. CDR3 length: 14 residues. The junction had 4 bases not matched to a gene; V was cut back by 4 bases and J by 3 bases. Germline assignment: CDR1 LGHDT and CDR2 YNNKEL (reference sequence).

This clonotype has only one observation. The V gene is TRBV27, the J gene TRBJ1-1, with TRBD1 as a possible D gene (6 bases). The V gene lost 2 bases and the J gene lost 0 bases, with 10 bases spanning the gap. Germline values: CDR1 MNHEY, CDR2 SMNVEV (reference sequence). This CDR3 region has 15 residues. The CDR3 is CASSLGRGMNTEAFF. The CDR3 bases are TGTGCCAGCAGTTTAGGCAGGGGTATGAACACTGAAGCTTTCTTT.